These T cell receptor beta chains were read from a single sample in a study of T cell changes during pregnancy in multiple sclerosis. The table came from immunoSEQ multiplex PCR; TCRdb's copy has only in-frame clones and leaves some out. The sample contains approximately 80,000 clones, over 85% of which appear only once. The sample in question was peripheral blood, obtained in the second trimester of pregnancy. Receptor source: a female donor in good health, enrolled as a control in a pregnancy study. Each CDR3 is given with its conserved first and last residue. The order of the fields is D gene, V gene, J gene, CDR3 protein, CDR3 DNA. A D gene is named only where the DNA matches it firmly.

-	TRBV7-9	TRBJ1-5	CASSFAGVSQPQHF	TGTGCCAGCAGCTTTGCAGGGGTTAGTCAGCCCCAGCATTTT
TRBD2	TRBV11-2	TRBJ2-2	CASSRTSANTGELFF	TGTGCCAGCAGCCGTACTAGCGCGAACACCGGGGAGCTGTTTTTT
TRBD1	TRBV5-1	TRBJ1-2	CASSVTGTGFVGYTF	TGCGCCAGCAGCGTAACCGGGACAGGTTTCGTGGGCTACACCTTC
-	TRBV10-1	TRBJ2-7	CASSEMGKEGEQYF	TGCGCCAGCAGTGAGATGGGCAAGGAGGGGGAGCAGTACTTC
-	TRBV27	TRBJ1-4	CASSLSDRRFEKLFF	TGTGCCAGCAGTTTATCGGACAGAAGATTTGAAAAACTGTTTTTT
TRBD2	TRBV27	TRBJ2-7	CASSWEGTSGTEQYF	TGTGCCAGCAGTTGGGAAGGGACTAGCGGGACCGAGCAGTACTTC
-	TRBV2	TRBJ2-7	CASLAGASYEQYF	TGTGCCAGCCTGGCAGGGGCCAGCTACGAGCAGTACTTC
TRBD1	TRBV19	TRBJ1-4	CASTPGQRNEKLFF	TGTGCCAGTACTCCGGGACAGAGAAATGAAAAACTGTTTTTT
TRBD1	TRBV7-9	TRBJ2-3	CASSTPGTGGYTQYF	TGTGCCAGCAGCACCCCAGGGACAGGGGGCTATACGCAGTATTTT
TRBD1	TRBV7-9	TRBJ2-6	CASSSDRAGANVLTF	TGTGCCAGCAGCTCAGACAGGGCTGGGGCCAACGTCCTGACTTTC
-	TRBV19	TRBJ1-4	CASSSTGPGEKLFF	TGTGCCAGTAGTTCCACAGGGCCCGGTGAAAAACTGTTTTTT
TRBD1	TRBV6-5	TRBJ2-5	CASSWGQPQETQYF	TGTGCCAGCAGCTGGGGACAGCCACAAGAGACCCAGTACTTC
TRBD1	TRBV7-2	TRBJ1-5	CASSLGTGLNQPQHF	TGTGCCAGCAGCTTAGGGACAGGGCTGAATCAGCCCCAGCATTTT